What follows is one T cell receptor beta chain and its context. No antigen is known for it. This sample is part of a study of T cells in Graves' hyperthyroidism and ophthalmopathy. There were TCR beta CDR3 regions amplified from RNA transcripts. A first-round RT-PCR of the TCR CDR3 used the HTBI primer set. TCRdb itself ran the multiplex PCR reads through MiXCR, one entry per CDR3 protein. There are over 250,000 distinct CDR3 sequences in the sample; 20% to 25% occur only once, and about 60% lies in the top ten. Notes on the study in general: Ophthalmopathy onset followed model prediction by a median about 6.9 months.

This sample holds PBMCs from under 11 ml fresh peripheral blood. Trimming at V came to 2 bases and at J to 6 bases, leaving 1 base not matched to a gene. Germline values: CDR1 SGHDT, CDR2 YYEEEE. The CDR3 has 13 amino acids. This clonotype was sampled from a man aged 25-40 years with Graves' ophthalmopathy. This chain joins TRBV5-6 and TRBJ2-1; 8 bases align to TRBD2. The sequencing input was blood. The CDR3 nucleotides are TGTGCCAGCAGCTTTGGGACTAGCAATGAGCAGTTCTTC. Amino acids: CASSFGTSNEQFF.